Listed below are T cell receptor beta chains from one sample, sequenced in a study of blood T cell repertoires in COVID-19. Profiling relied on immunoSEQ multiplex PCR, and the TCRdb table lists in-frame clones only, not all of them. The sample includes approximately 240,000 clones, around 90% seen only once; the top ten take about 1.9%. Sequenced: PBMCs or T cells enriched from blood (not recorded which). Receptor source: a young woman who had recovered from COVID-19. Both conserved end residues are part of each CDR3. Fields, in order: clone size, D gene, V gene, J gene, CDR3 protein, CDR3 DNA. The D gene is left open where the match is weak. Some rows have no size entry. The others give once, few or many, or a class for an expanded clone.

>.|.|TRBV6-1|TRBJ2-5
CASSEWLGRGETQYF
TGTGCCAGCAGTGAATGGTTGGGCAGGGGAGAGACCCAGTACTTC
>once|TRBD1|TRBV10-3|TRBJ2-5
CAISRQGVKETQYF
TGTGCCATCAGCCGACAGGGGGTGAAAGAGACCCAGTACTTC
>.|.|TRBV10-3|TRBJ1-2
CAISGDSPGVNGYTF
TGTGCCATCAGTGGTGACAGCCCCGGAGTAAATGGCTACACCTTC
>.|TRBD2|TRBV11-3|TRBJ2-5
CASSLDVLAEQETQYF
TGTGCCAGCAGCTTAGATGTGCTAGCGGAACAAGAGACCCAGTACTTC
>few|TRBD1|TRBV10-3|TRBJ1-5
CAISLTGGSNQPQHF
TGTGCCATCAGCCTGACAGGGGGTAGCAATCAGCCCCAGCATTTT
>.|.|TRBV5-1|TRBJ1-5
CASSLRPGSHQPQHF
TGCGCCAGCAGCTTGCGCCCAGGGTCCCATCAGCCCCAGCATTTT
>.|.|TRBV4-3|TRBJ1-2
CASSQAGRNYGYTF
TGCGCCAGCAGCCAGGCAGGGAGGAACTATGGCTACACCTTC
>.|.|TRBV5-1|TRBJ1-5
CASSPGLGQPQHF
TGCGCCAGCAGCCCAGGGCTGGGTCAGCCCCAGCATTTT
>.|.|TRBV20-1|TRBJ1-2
CSARTVYGYTF
TGCAGTGCCAGGACAGTTTATGGCTACACCTTC
>.|.|TRBV7-8|TRBJ1-2
CASSLIRSAPHGYTF
TGTGCCAGCAGCTTAATCCGGTCCGCCCCACATGGCTACACCTTC
>.|TRBD1|TRBV6-5|TRBJ1-1
CASIVPGTAEAFF
TGTGCCAGCATCGTACCAGGGACAGCCGAAGCTTTCTTT
>.|TRBD2|TRBV6-5|TRBJ2-7
CASRRSSGSEQYF
TGTGCCAGCAGACGATCTAGCGGGAGCGAGCAGTACTTC
>.|.|TRBV27|TRBJ2-2
CASRGLGNTGELFF
TGTGCCAGCAGGGGACTTGGGAACACCGGGGAGCTGTTTTTT
>.|TRBD2|TRBV5-4|TRBJ2-1
CASSYRLAGAPNEQFF
TGTGCCAGCAGCTACCGTCTAGCGGGGGCCCCCAATGAGCAGTTCTTC
>.|.|TRBV29-1|TRBJ1-2
CSVAGHDYGYTF
TGCAGCGTAGCGGGACACGACTATGGCTACACCTTC
>.|TRBD1|TRBV4-1|TRBJ1-4
CASSQVRQGVRNEKLFF
TGCGCCAGCAGCCAAGTCCGGCAGGGGGTCAGGAATGAAAAACTGTTTTTT
>.|.|TRBV7-2|TRBJ2-3
CASSLSRESTDTQYF
TGTGCCAGCAGCTTATCCCGGGAAAGCACAGATACGCAGTATTTT
>.|.|TRBV4-1|TRBJ1-3
CASSLLHPGQPGNTIYF
TGCGCCAGCAGCCTATTACACCCCGGACAGCCTGGAAACACCATATATTTT
>.|TRBD2|TRBV5-5|TRBJ2-3
CASSPVAGGSTDTQYF
TGTGCCAGCAGCCCGGTAGCGGGAGGTTCTACAGATACGCAGTATTTT
>.|.|TRBV11-1|TRBJ2-5
CASSSQFGQKETQYF
TGTGCCAGCAGCTCCCAATTCGGACAGAAAGAGACCCAGTACTTC
>.|.|TRBV18|TRBJ2-7
CASSPATVSYEQYF
TGTGCCAGCTCACCGGCCACAGTCTCCTACGAGCAGTACTTC
>.|TRBD1|TRBV5-8|TRBJ1-3
CASSLGQGGNTIYF
TGTGCCAGCAGCTTGGGACAGGGAGGAAACACCATATATTTT
>.|TRBD1|TRBV2|TRBJ1-5
CASSENRGNQPQHF
TGTGCCAGCAGTGAAAACAGGGGAAATCAGCCCCAGCATTTT
>.|.|TRBV29-1|TRBJ1-2
CSVVADGYTF
TGCAGCGTTGTGGCAGATGGCTACACCTTC
>few|.|TRBV2|TRBJ1-6
CASSRDTLRDSPLHF
TGTGCCAGCAGTCGGGACACTTTACGGGATTCACCCCTCCACTTT
>.|.|TRBV5-5|TRBJ2-2
CASSFFFGQGNTGELFF
TGTGCCAGCAGCTTTTTTTTCGGGCAGGGGAACACCGGGGAGCTGTTTTTT
>.|TRBD1|TRBV7-2|TRBJ2-3
CASSSTWGTEFTQYF
TGTGCCAGCAGCTCAACATGGGGGACAGAGTTTACGCAGTATTTT
>.|.|TRBV2|TRBJ2-5
CASSRQTTRKETQYF
TGTGCCAGCAGTCGACAGACGACTAGAAAAGAGACCCAGTACTTC
>.|TRBD2|TRBV5-1|TRBJ2-7
CASSLRAGGAYEQYF
TGCGCCAGCAGCCTCAGGGCGGGAGGCGCCTACGAGCAGTACTTC
>few|.|TRBV6-4|TRBJ2-2
CASRNGVSGELFF
TGTGCCAGCCGGAACGGGGTGTCCGGGGAGCTGTTTTTT
>.|TRBD1|TRBV19|TRBJ1-3
CASRTGGPGNTIYF
TGTGCCAGTAGGACAGGGGGACCTGGAAACACCATATATTTT
>.|.|TRBV19|TRBJ2-1
CASSIRVTDNEQFF
TGTGCCAGTAGTATACGCGTGACAGACAATGAGCAGTTCTTC
>.|.|TRBV5-4|TRBJ1-4
CASSNAPTGLNEKLFF
TGTGCCAGCAGCAACGCTCCAACAGGGTTAAATGAAAAACTGTTTTTT
>.|.|TRBV12-3/TRBV12-4|TRBJ1-6
CASSLQNSPLHF
TGTGCCAGCAGCCTCCAGAATTCACCCCTCCACTTT
>once|.|TRBV7-9|TRBJ1-2
CASSYSGHPGDYGYTF
TGTGCCAGCAGCTATAGCGGACACCCGGGAGACTATGGCTACACCTTC
>.|.|TRBV5-6|TRBJ2-3
CASSLTTSSTDTQYF
TGTGCCAGCAGCCTCACGACTAGTAGCACAGATACGCAGTATTTT
>.|TRBD1|TRBV9|TRBJ1-1
CASSVGQGSTEAFF
TGTGCCAGCAGCGTAGGACAGGGGAGTACTGAAGCTTTCTTT
>.|TRBD1|TRBV2|TRBJ1-2
CASSEKQGNYGYTF
TGTGCCAGCAGTGAAAAACAGGGGAACTATGGCTACACCTTC
>.|TRBD1|TRBV7-6|TRBJ1-3
CASSLAGQGFYGNTIYF
TGTGCCAGCAGCTTAGCCGGACAGGGTTTTTATGGAAACACCATATATTTT
>.|.|TRBV5-4|TRBJ2-3
CASGDGRGGDTQYF
TGTGCCAGCGGTGACGGGAGAGGAGGGGATACGCAGTATTTT
>.|.|TRBV11-3|TRBJ2-7
CASSSIGQSPYEQYF
TGTGCCAGCAGCTCGATTGGACAGAGTCCTTACGAGCAGTACTTC
>once|TRBD1|TRBV18|TRBJ2-2
CASSPTATGGTGELFF
TGTGCCAGCTCACCCACGGCTACAGGGGGGACCGGGGAGCTGTTTTTT
>.|.|TRBV27|TRBJ2-7
CASSSGSLGVEQYF
TGTGCCAGCAGTTCCGGGTCCTTAGGAGTGGAGCAGTACTTC
>.|.|TRBV19|TRBJ2-3
CASSRGGTTTDTQYF
TGTGCCAGTAGTAGGGGCGGAACTACCACAGATACGCAGTATTTT
>.|TRBD1|TRBV6-1|TRBJ1-6
CASSEDGTGLSPLHF
TGTGCCAGCAGTGAAGATGGGACAGGGCTTTCACCCCTCCACTTT
>.|TRBD2|TRBV4-2|TRBJ2-5
CASRQGLAKQETQYF
TGTGCCAGCAGGCAGGGACTAGCGAAACAAGAGACCCAGTACTTC
>.|TRBD1|TRBV7-3|TRBJ2-6
CASSRDSTLVLTF
TGTGCCAGCAGCCGGGACAGCACCCTCGTACTGACTTTC
>.|TRBD2|TRBV7-3|TRBJ2-2
CASREAGGPPGELFF
TGTGCCAGCAGGGAAGCGGGGGGGCCGCCCGGGGAGCTGTTTTTT
>.|.|TRBV4-1|TRBJ1-3
CASSPTTPGGNTIYF
TGCGCCAGCAGCCCAACCACACCTGGCGGAAACACCATATATTTT
>.|TRBD1|TRBV10-3|TRBJ2-1
CAISESGTGGPREFF
TGTGCCATCAGTGAGTCTGGGACAGGGGGTCCGAGGGAGTTCTTC